The rows below give T cell receptor beta chains drawn from one sample of a study of T cells after yellow fever vaccination. TCRdb reprocessed the 5' RACE reads with MiXCR, giving one entry per CDR3 protein. The profile shows a few hundred thousand distinct CDR3 sequences, about 19% of them singletons. Sequencing used PBMCs, obtained 15 days after the yellow fever booster vaccination. These receptors originate from a man younger than 45 who received the YFV17D yellow fever vaccine. Each CDR3 is given with its conserved first and last residue. The D gene is left open where the match is weak. Some rows have no size entry. The others give once, few or many, or a class for an expanded clone.

D gene	clone size	V gene	J gene	CDR3 protein	CDR3 DNA
TRBD2	many	TRBV7-2	TRBJ2-7	CASSRTSGTYEQYF	TGTGCCAGCAGCCGGACTAGCGGGACCTACGAGCAGTACTTC
NA	NA	TRBV9	TRBJ2-3	CASSVDSTDTQYF	TGTGCCAGCAGCGTCGACTCCACAGATACGCAGTATTTT
TRBD2	NA	TRBV11-1	TRBJ2-1	CASSLDPGLAGVVGEQFF	TGTGCCAGCAGCTTAGACCCGGGACTAGCGGGAGTGGTTGGTGAGCAGTTCTTC
NA	few	TRBV7-2	TRBJ2-7	CASSLRTGDEQYF	TGTGCCAGCAGCCTCCGGACTGGGGACGAGCAGTACTTC
NA	NA	TRBV10-1	TRBJ2-4	CASSESAGRDIQYF	TGCGCCAGCAGTGAGTCAGCAGGCAGGGACATTCAGTACTTC
TRBD1	NA	TRBV4-1	TRBJ1-2	CASSQVGQAEDGYTF	TGCGCCAGCAGCCAAGTTGGACAGGCGGAGGATGGCTACACCTTC
TRBD2	few	TRBV4-2	TRBJ2-3	CASSQDLGLARNTQYF	TGTGCCAGCAGCCAAGATCTGGGACTAGCGAGGAATACGCAGTATTTT
NA	NA	TRBV6-5	TRBJ2-1	CASSYRGGGYEQFF	TGTGCCAGCAGTTACAGGGGAGGGGGCTATGAGCAGTTCTTC
NA	NA	TRBV11-2	TRBJ2-1	CASSLAGLSGYNEQFF	TGTGCCAGCAGCTTAGCCGGTCTTAGCGGTTACAATGAGCAGTTCTTC
NA	NA	TRBV28	TRBJ2-3	CASSSPVRLSTDTQYF	TGTGCCAGCAGTTCCCCCGTGAGACTCAGCACAGATACGCAGTATTTT
NA	few	TRBV7-6	TRBJ1-1	CASSQERTGLTEAFF	TGTGCCAGCAGCCAAGAACGGACGGGGCTTACTGAAGCTTTCTTT
TRBD2	few	TRBV11-2	TRBJ2-1	CASSLEASGASSYNEQFF	TGTGCCAGCAGCTTAGAGGCTAGCGGGGCGAGCTCCTACAATGAGCAGTTCTTC
TRBD2	many	TRBV5-1	TRBJ2-3	CASSLGIRASGRKITDTQYF	TGCGCCAGCAGCTTAGGGATTCGGGCGAGCGGGAGGAAGATCACAGATACGCAGTATTTT
TRBD2	once	TRBV7-2	TRBJ2-3	CASSASFAGVTDTQYF	TGTGCCAGCAGCGCCTCCTTCGCGGGAGTCACAGATACGCAGTATTTT
NA	NA	TRBV5-1	TRBJ2-7	CASSSLDSYEQYF	TGTGCCAGCAGCTCGTTGGATTCCTACGAGCAGTACTTC
TRBD2	few	TRBV20-1	TRBJ2-2	CSARDRLAGPTGELFF	TGCAGTGCTAGAGACCGACTAGCGGGACCCACCGGGGAGCTGTTTTTT
NA	NA	TRBV5-5	TRBJ1-4	CASSPRGHDNEKLFF	TGTGCCAGCAGCCCGCGGGGACACGATAATGAAAAACTGTTTTTT
NA	few	TRBV12-3/TRBV12-4	TRBJ2-3	CASSLTGKRTDTQYF	TGTGCCAGCAGTTTAACAGGCAAGAGGACAGATACGCAGTATTTT